The 25 T cell receptor beta chains below were found in one sample sequenced in a study of Ad26.COV2.S vaccination and SARS-CoV-2 variants. Produced via immunoSEQ multiplex PCR; TCRdb's table is partial and in-frame only. The repertoire includes around 340,000 clones, about 89% of them detected once, and under 6% sits in the top ten. Treatment given: some 19 received Ad26.COV2.S at low or high dose, single or two shots; about 5 received placebo; per-sample allocation not given. The investigators took samples on day 63 after the first vaccine or placebo injection. The starting material was peripheral blood, obtained in a trial of Ad26.COV2.S vaccine versus placebo. Receptors were obtained from a person aged 18-65 years who received the Ad26.COV2.S COVID-19 vaccine or a placebo.

This chain connects TRBV19 to TRBJ1-2; D remains unclear. Trimming stripped 5 bases from V and 0 bases from J, with 7 bases between. Germline V lookup: CDR1 LNHDA, CDR2 SQIVND (reference sequence). This CDR3 is 13 amino acids long. CDR3 sequence (DNA): TGTGCCAGTAGTGAGGATACTAACTATGGCTACACCTTC. Residues: CASSEDTNYGYTF.

The gene calls are TRBV7-9 and TRBJ1-2, with 10 positions matching TRBD1. V lost 3 bases to trimming and J lost 9 bases; unmatched junction nucleotides: 13. The CDR3 contains 16 residues. Germline V gene sequence: CDR1 SEHNR, CDR2 FQNEAQ (reference sequence). CDR3 in amino acids: CASSFSLPGTGESYTF. The CDR3 DNA reads as TGTGCCAGCAGCTTTTCCCTCCCCGGGACAGGGGAGAGCTACACCTTC.

CDR3 sequence reads: CASSEVTDSNQPQHF. CDR3 in DNA: TGTGCCAGCAGTGAAGTGACAGATAGCAATCAGCCCCAGCATTTT. This chain joins TRBV6-1 and TRBJ1-5; D is possibly TRBD1 (5 bases). Trimming shortened V by 1 base and J by 0 bases, and 7 bases separated the two germline ends. Germline CDR1 is MNHNS and CDR2 is SASEGT. This CDR3 has 15 residues.

This chain links TRBV7-8 with TRBJ1-1; D possibly corresponds to TRBD1 (5 bases). The CDR3 has 15 residues. V was shortened by 1 base and J by 4 bases, with 13 bases between the two germline ends. Germline CDR1 is SGHVS and CDR2 is FQNEAQ. The CDR3: CASSLVRASGTEAFF. As DNA, the CDR3 is TGTGCCAGCAGCTTAGTCAGGGCTTCGGGCACTGAAGCTTTCTTT.

The rearrangement links TRBV4-1 to TRBJ2-7; 9 bases match TRBD1. Germline CDR1 is MGHRA and CDR2 is YSYEKL. This CDR3 region has 14 residues. V lost 4 bases, J lost 5 bases, and 6 bases stayed unmatched. The DNA of the CDR3 is TGCGCCAGCAGCCGACCGGGACAGGGAGACGAGCAGTACTTC. It codes for CASSRPGQGDEQYF.

This clone showed up just a few times. This chain links TRBV5-4 with TRBJ1-1, with D perhaps matching TRBD1 (5 bases). The CDR3 sequence is 13 residues long. Per the germline V gene, CDR1 is SGHNT and CDR2 is YYREEE (reference sequence). The ends were cut back, 5 bases at V and 8 bases at J, with 16 bases in the middle. This CDR3 is CASRRDQGVEAFF. CDR3 coding DNA: TGTGCCAGCAGACGAGATCAGGGAGTCGAAGCTTTCTTT.

The CDR3 loop is CASSEGVPNYGYTF. The CDR3 DNA reads as TGTGCCAGCAGTGAAGGGGTCCCTAACTATGGCTACACCTTC. The chain combines TRBV6-1 with TRBJ1-2; D unresolved. The CDR3 is 14 residues long. Trimming took off 1 base at V and 0 bases at J, with 6 bases between the two ends. Per the germline V gene, CDR1 is MNHNS and CDR2 is SASEGT.

The chain combines TRBV28 with TRBJ1-5; 9 bases line up with TRBD1. From germline, CDR1 is MDHEN and CDR2 SYDVKM. This CDR3 has 14 residues. The trim removed 5 bases at V and 4 bases at J, leaving 3 bases unmatched. The CDR3 loop is CASSLGQGNQPQHF. CDR3 sequence (DNA): TGTGCCAGCAGTCTTGGACAGGGGAATCAGCCCCAGCATTTT.

The chain uses TRBV11-2 and TRBJ1-3; perhaps TRBD1 as D (5 bases). The CDR3 runs to 16 residues. Trimming removed 0 bases from V and 2 bases from J, with 11 bases in between. CDR1 and CDR2 from the germline V gene are SGHAT and FQNNGV. The CDR3 region is CASSLDRGITGNTIYF. The CDR3 nucleotides are TGTGCCAGCAGCTTAGATAGGGGCATAACTGGAAACACCATATATTTT.

This chain joins TRBV4-1 and TRBJ1-1, with D uncertain. This CDR3 has 13 amino acids. Trimming pared 0 bases from V and 9 bases from J, leaving 11 bases between. Germline V CDR1 and CDR2: MGHRA, YSYEKL. CDR3 sequence: CASSQEWRRQAFF. The CDR3 DNA sequence: TGCGCCAGCAGCCAAGAGTGGCGGAGGCAAGCTTTCTTT.

This clone showed up just a few times. The V gene is TRBV2, the J gene TRBJ1-4, with 9 bases aligning to TRBD1. From germline, CDR1 is SNHLY and CDR2 FYNNEI. The CDR3 runs to 14 residues. Trimming cost V 7 bases and J 8 bases; bases outside gene matches: 8. The DNA for the CDR3 is TGTGCCAGCACCCCCGGACAGGGGAACGAAAAACTGTTTTTT. Its translation is CASTPGQGNEKLFF. Full variable domain (remainder filled in from reference TRBV2 and TRBJ1-4): EPEVTQTPSHQVTQMGQEVILRCVPISNHLYFYWYRQILGQKVEFLVSFYNNEISEKSEIFDDQFSVERPDGSNFTLKIRSTKLEDSAMYFCASTPGQGNEKLFFGSGTQLSVL.

The J gene is TRBJ1-4, the V gene TRBV27; D is perhaps TRBD1 (6 bases). Germline V gives CDR1 MNHEY, CDR2 SMNVEV (reference sequence). The CDR3 spans 19 residues. V was trimmed by 4 bases and J by 3 bases, leaving 24 bases between them. The CDR3 is CASSSLSVVWGRPNEKLFF. CDR3 nucleotides: TGTGCCAGCAGTTCACTCTCGGTGGTCTGGGGGCGACCTAATGAAAAACTGTTTTTT.

The chain has TRBV3-1 (or the pseudogene TRBV3-2) and TRBJ1-1; tentatively, D is TRBD1 (5 bases). This CDR3 is built from 15 residues. The germline V gene encodes CDR1 LGHDT and CDR2 YNNKEL (reference sequence). V was pared by 0 bases and J by 8 bases, with 16 bases between. CDR3 in DNA: TGTGCCAGCAGCCAAGAGTTAACCGGATGGGGGGAAGCTTTCTTT. Protein sequence: CASSQELTGWGEAFF.

The chain combines TRBV19 with TRBJ1-1, with D uncertain. CDR1 and CDR2 (germline): LNHDA, SQIVND (reference sequence). Trimming took off 3 bases at V and 1 base at J, with 6 bases between the two ends. There are 13 residues in the CDR3. This CDR3 reads CASSMGTNTEAFF. The CDR3 DNA reads as TGTGCCAGTAGTATGGGAACGAACACTGAAGCTTTCTTT. The whole variable domain, remainder taken from reference TRBV19 and TRBJ1-1, is DGGITQSPKYLFRKEGQNVTLSCEQNLNHDAMYWYRQDPGQGLRLIYYSQIVNDFQKGDIAEGYSVSREKKESFPLTVTSAQKNPTAFYLCASSMGTNTEAFFGQGTRLTVV.

This rearrangement joins TRBV10-2 to TRBJ2-3; 7 positions match TRBD2. J was trimmed by 2 bases and V by 4 bases; bases with no gene match: 3. In germline, CDR1 is WSHSY, CDR2 SAAADI. There are 14 residues in the CDR3. CDR3 in DNA: TGCGCCAGCAGTGCGGCGGGAGCCACAGATACGCAGTATTTT. It yields the protein CASSAAGATDTQYF.

As for this clone: Sequence at one end of the junction differs from germline and may be a read error. The chain recombines TRBV11-3 with TRBJ2-5; 7 nucleotides agree with TRBD1. The CDR3 is 16 amino acids. CDR1 and CDR2 from the germline V gene are SGHNT and YENEEA. The chain's CDR3 is CANSRTTGVHQETQYF. For the CDR3, the DNA is TGTGCCAACAGCCGTACTACAGGGGTACACCAAGAGACCCAGTACTTC.

V gene TRBV5-6 combines with J gene TRBJ1-2, with 7 bases that match TRBD1. This CDR3 has 15 residues. J gave up 3 bases and V 4 bases, and 9 bases lay outside the gene matches. Germline values: CDR1 SGHDT, CDR2 YYEEEE. The CDR3 DNA reads TGTGCCAGCAGCCTGAGAACAGGGGAAGACTATGGCTACACCTTC. It is translated as CASSLRTGEDYGYTF. The full variable domain, its missing parts supplied by reference TRBV5-6 and TRBJ1-2, is DAGVTQSPTHLIKTRGQQVTLRCSPKSGHDTVSWYQQALGQGPQFIFQYYEEEERQRGNFPDRFSGHQFPNYSSELNVNALLLGDSALYLCASSLRTGEDYGYTFGSGTRLTVV.

The gene calls are TRBV7-2 and TRBJ1-2, with a tentative D call TRBD1 (5 bases). V shed 7 bases and J shed 0 bases, with 18 bases lying between them. Germline V gene sequence: CDR1 SGHTA, CDR2 FQGNSA. This CDR3 has 16 residues. DNA for the CDR3: TGTGCCAGCAAACCCGGCCCAGGGATCTCTAACTATGGCTACACCTTC. Its translation: CASKPGPGISNYGYTF.

V gene TRBV10-1 combines with J gene TRBJ2-1, with 7 bases that match TRBD2. Per the germline V gene, CDR1 is WNHNN and CDR2 is SYGVQD (reference sequence). This CDR3 is built from 16 residues. The trim removed 0 bases at V and 9 bases at J, leaving 11 bases unmatched. CDR3 DNA sequence: TGCGCCAGCAGTGAGTCTAGGATATGGGGCGGGGGTGAGCAGTTCTTC. Translation gives CASSESRIWGGGEQFF.

This chain links TRBV5-1 with TRBJ2-7; 7 nucleotides line up with TRBD2. The CDR3 is 14 amino acids. The germline CDR1 and CDR2 sequences are SGHRS and YFSETQ. With V trimmed by 1 base and J by 2 bases, 3 bases remained unmatched. The CDR3 sequence is CASSLSAGPYEQYF. The DNA for the CDR3 is TGCGCCAGCAGCTTGTCAGCGGGACCCTACGAGCAGTACTTC.

J is TRBJ1-2 and V is TRBV30; D remains ambiguous. The V end was cut by 1 base, the J end by 4 bases, with 7 bases between. Germline values: CDR1 GTSNPN, CDR2 SVGIG (reference sequence). This CDR3 is 12 amino acids long. CDR3 DNA: TGTGCCTGGAGTGAGGAAGCCTATGGCTACACCTTC. Protein sequence: CAWSEEAYGYTF. Looking up the rest from reference TRBV30 and TRBJ1-2 gives the full variable domain: SQTIHQWPATLVQPVGSPLSLECTVEGTSNPNLYWYRQAAGRGLQLLFYSVGIGQISSEVPQNLSASRPQDRQFILSSKKLLLSDSGFYLCAWSEEAYGYTFGSGTRLTVV.

The chain has TRBV27 and TRBJ1-1, with TRBD1 identical over 8 bases. J gave up 1 base and V 5 bases, and 12 bases lay outside the gene matches. CDR1 is MNHEY, CDR2 SMNVEV, per germline (reference sequence). The CDR3 is 17 residues long. The CDR3 loop is CASSLLTGAAGNTEAFF. In nucleotides, the CDR3 is TGTGCCAGCAGTCTCCTGACAGGGGCTGCTGGGAACACTGAAGCTTTCTTT.

The CDR3 protein is CASSLGPRQGTGELFF. In DNA form, the CDR3 reads TGTGCCAGCAGCCTCGGGCCCCGACAGGGCACCGGGGAGCTGTTTTTT. The rearrangement links TRBV7-8 to TRBJ2-2, with TRBD1 matching 7 bases. With 5 bases clipped from V and 4 bases from J, the junction kept 10 bases outside the gene matches. Germline V gene lookup returns CDR1 SGHVS and CDR2 FQNEAQ. This CDR3 has 16 amino acids.

In regard to this clone: This CDR3 is also generated by other DNA sequences in the sample. The chain uses TRBV7-2 and TRBJ2-5; weak D call: TRBD2 (6 bases). CDR1 and CDR2 (germline): SGHTA, FQGNSA. There are 14 residues in the CDR3. V lost 0 bases to trimming and J lost 5 bases, with 10 bases between them. The CDR3 nucleotides are TGTGCCAGCAGCTTAGCTGGTCGGGGGGAGACCCAGTACTTC. Protein: CASSLAGRGETQYF.

The chain combines TRBV29-1 with TRBJ2-2; TRBD2 agrees at 8 bases. The CDR3 consists of 14 residues. Per germline, CDR1 SQVTM and CDR2 ANQGSEA. V lost 6 bases and J lost 4; bases outside the gene matches: 7. The CDR3 region has the DNA TGCAGCGTGGGAACAGCGGGAGTCACCGGGGAGCTGTTTTTT. Encoded protein: CSVGTAGVTGELFF.